A selection of T cell receptor beta chains follows, all from one sample in a study of T cell responses to AZD1222 COVID-19 vaccine. Only in-frame clones appear in the TCRdb table, and some are missing; sequencing was by immunoSEQ multiplex PCR. The sample contains roughly 150,000 clones, around 88% of which appear only once. Sequences were derived from peripheral blood, sampled on day 0 of AZD1222 vaccination. The receptors stem from an adult in good health. Each CDR3 is given with its conserved first and last residue. The order of the fields is D gene, J gene, V gene, clone size, CDR3 DNA, CDR3 protein. The D gene is left open where the match is weak. Clone size, where shown, is once, few, many, or a class for clones that have expanded.

NA TRBJ2-5 TRBV7-2 NA TGTGCCAGCAGCGCCGGTCTACTCCGCTATGAGACCCAGTACTTC CASSAGLLRYETQYF
NA TRBJ2-1 TRBV18 NA TGTGCCACCCGGGTGGGGAATGAGCAGTTCTTC CATRVGNEQFF
TRBD1 TRBJ2-7 TRBV12-3/TRBV12-4 NA TGTGCCAGCAGTTTTCAGGGGGCTCCCGAGCAGTACTTC CASSFQGAPEQYF
TRBD2 TRBJ2-1 TRBV11-3 NA TGTGCCAGCTCCACCTCCTATCCGGGACTAGCGGCAGTCAATGAGCAGTTCTTC CASSTSYPGLAAVNEQFF
NA TRBJ2-1 TRBV9 many TGTGCCAGCAGCCTATTCTGGACAGCCACGGGGGGCAATGAGCAGTTCTTC CASSLFWTATGGNEQFF
NA TRBJ1-4 TRBV5-1 NA TGCGCCAGCAGCTTGGGGGGAGCGAACGAAAAACTGTTTTTT CASSLGGANEKLFF
NA TRBJ1-1 TRBV6-5 NA TGTGCCAGCAGTTTTCCCGGGAGGGGGATTGAAGCTTTCTTT CASSFPGRGIEAFF
NA TRBJ1-3 TRBV29-1 NA TGCAGCGTCGACCCTGGGGGGGGTTCTGGAAACACCATATATTTT CSVDPGGGSGNTIYF
NA TRBJ1-2 TRBV5-5 NA TGTGCCAGCAGCCCTACGATCCCCCGGGATGGCTACACCTTC CASSPTIPRDGYTF
NA TRBJ2-6 TRBV7-8 once TGTGCCAGCAGCTCTGAGACAGGGGCCAACGTCCTGACTTTC CASSSETGANVLTF
NA TRBJ1-2 TRBV11-2 NA TGTGCCAGCAGCTTGGCCCCGGCTCAGAAAGGAAGAGATGGCTACACCTTC CASSLAPAQKGRDGYTF
TRBD2 TRBJ2-1 TRBV27 NA TGTGCCAGCAGTTCCCCAGTAGCGGGCGTAGACAATGAGCAGTTCTTC CASSSPVAGVDNEQFF
NA TRBJ2-1 TRBV6-5 NA TGTGCCAGCAGTTACCTCAGCGGAAACTCCTACAATGAGCAGTTCTTC CASSYLSGNSYNEQFF
NA TRBJ1-4 TRBV10-3 NA TGTGCCATCAGTGGGACCCTCCGGGCGGCTAATGAAAAACTGTTTTTT CAISGTLRAANEKLFF
NA TRBJ1-5 TRBV5-5 NA TGTGCCAGCAGCCGTGGTAGCAATCAGCCCCAGCATTTT CASSRGSNQPQHF
TRBD2 TRBJ2-1 TRBV30 once TGTGCCTGGGCGGCCCGGACTAGCCATGAGCAGTTCTTC CAWAARTSHEQFF
NA TRBJ1-5 TRBV6-5 few TGTGCCAGCGGATGGCAGGGGAATCAGCCCCAGCATTTT CASGWQGNQPQHF
NA TRBJ2-2 TRBV9 NA TGTGCCAGCAGCGTAGGCGGCGGGGAGCTGTTTTTT CASSVGGGELFF
NA TRBJ1-3 TRBV7-9 NA TGTGCCAGCAGCTTTCAGGGGTTCAACACCATATATTTT CASSFQGFNTIYF
NA TRBJ1-2 TRBV4-3 NA TGCGCCAGCAGCCAAGATATCGGCAGGAACTATGGCTACACCTTC CASSQDIGRNYGYTF
NA TRBJ1-2 TRBV3-1/TRBV3-2 few TGTGCCAGCAGCCAAGAGGAGGGAAGAGGTTATGGCTACACCTTC CASSQEEGRGYGYTF
TRBD2 TRBJ2-7 TRBV9 NA TGTGCCAGCAGCGTAGGGATAGGGGCGGGAGACAACGAGCAGTACTTC CASSVGIGAGDNEQYF
NA TRBJ1-2 TRBV4-1 NA TGCGCCAGCAGCTCCCAATCAGGAAATTATGGCTACACCTTC CASSSQSGNYGYTF
NA TRBJ1-1 TRBV4-1 NA TGCGCCAGCAGCCAAGATAACACGAACACTGAAGCTTTCTTT CASSQDNTNTEAFF
NA TRBJ1-1 TRBV6-2/TRBV6-3 NA TGTGCCAGCAGTTACTCGAGGAGTACTGAAGCTTTCTTT CASSYSRSTEAFF
NA TRBJ2-2 TRBV29-1 NA TGCAGCGTTGAATCTCCCGCTGGGGAGCTGTTTTTT CSVESPAGELFF
NA TRBJ1-5 TRBV5-6 NA TGTGCCAGCAGCTTAACTGGCCTGAGCAATCAGCCCCAGCATTTT CASSLTGLSNQPQHF
TRBD2 TRBJ2-7 TRBV6-1 NA TGTGCCGCAGCGGGGTACTCCTACGAGCAGTACTTC CAAAGYSYEQYF
TRBD1 TRBJ2-7 TRBV5-4 NA TGTGCCAGCAGCTTCGGGACAGGGATCTACGAGCAGTACTTC CASSFGTGIYEQYF
NA TRBJ1-1 TRBV15 once TGTGCCACCAGCAGAGATAGGACAGCGCACACTGAAGCTTTCTTT CATSRDRTAHTEAFF
NA TRBJ2-7 TRBV9 NA TGTGCCAGCAGCGGGGAACCCACCTACGAGCAGTACTTC CASSGEPTYEQYF
NA TRBJ1-1 TRBV10-3 NA TGTGCCATCAGCAATATGGGGAACACTGAAGCTTTCTTT CAISNMGNTEAFF
TRBD1 TRBJ1-3 TRBV6-6 NA TGTGCCAGCAGTTTAAAACAGGGGGAGGGAAACACCATATATTTT CASSLKQGEGNTIYF
NA TRBJ1-4 TRBV30 NA TGTGCCTGGACGGGGGAAAATGAAAAACTGTTTTTT CAWTGENEKLFF
TRBD2 TRBJ2-1 TRBV7-8 NA TGTGCCAGCAGCTCTAGCGGGAGGCTCTATGAGCAGTTCTTC CASSSSGRLYEQFF
TRBD1 TRBJ1-6 TRBV7-2 NA TGTGCCAGCAGCGCCCGGGACAGGGTATATAATTCACCCCTCCACTTT CASSARDRVYNSPLHF
TRBD1 TRBJ1-2 TRBV5-6 NA TGTGCCAGCAACAGGGGAGACTATGGCTACACCTTC CASNRGDYGYTF
TRBD2 TRBJ2-5 TRBV14 NA TGTGCCAGCAGCCAAAGAAGCGGGAGGGCCGGGGAGACCCAGTACTTC CASSQRSGRAGETQYF
NA TRBJ1-5 TRBV6-2/TRBV6-3 once TGTGCCAGCAGTTTCCGGACACCTAATCAGCCCCAGCATTTT CASSFRTPNQPQHF
NA TRBJ2-5 TRBV7-8 NA TGTGCCAGCAGTTCGGACAGGGAGGGGACCCAGTACTTC CASSSDREGTQYF
NA TRBJ1-3 TRBV11-2 NA TGTGCCAGCAGCTACCGTAGGGACGGTCCTGGAAACACCATATATTTT CASSYRRDGPGNTIYF
NA TRBJ1-3 TRBV6-4 NA TGTGCCAGCAGGGGTGAAGGATCCTACTCTGGAAACACCATATATTTT CASRGEGSYSGNTIYF
TRBD2 TRBJ2-7 TRBV3-1/TRBV3-2 NA TGTGCCAGCAGCCACGAGCGGGAGTGGCATGAGCAGTACTTC CASSHEREWHEQYF
NA TRBJ2-3 TRBV9 few TGTGCCAGCAGCTCCCGAGGGTGGACTAGCACAGATACGCAGTATTTT CASSSRGWTSTDTQYF
NA TRBJ1-1 TRBV19 once TGTGCCAGTAACTCAGGGAAGGGAACTGAAGCTTTCTTT CASNSGKGTEAFF
NA TRBJ1-1 TRBV19 NA TGTGCCAGTAGTATCACAGGGATGAACACTGAAGCTTTCTTT CASSITGMNTEAFF
TRBD2 TRBJ2-5 TRBV6-5 NA TGTGCCAGCAGTCCAGGGACTACCAAAGAGACCCAGTACTTC CASSPGTTKETQYF
NA TRBJ1-2 TRBV29-1 NA TGCAGCGTTGAACCCCAGGGACTCTATGGCTACACCTTC CSVEPQGLYGYTF
TRBD2 TRBJ2-1 TRBV5-1 NA TGCGCCAGCAGCCTCACTAGCGTTACCCACAATGAGCAGTTCTTC CASSLTSVTHNEQFF
NA TRBJ2-1 TRBV18 NA TGTGCCAGCTCACCACCGCTGCAGGGCGGGTACGATGAGCAGTTCTTC CASSPPLQGGYDEQFF
NA TRBJ1-3 TRBV28 NA TGTGCCAGCAGTCTCCATTCAGGGATCGCTGGAAACACCATATATTTT CASSLHSGIAGNTIYF
TRBD1 TRBJ1-5 TRBV10-1 once TGCGCCAGCAGATCGACAGGGAATTATAGCAATCAGCCCCAGCATTTT CASRSTGNYSNQPQHF